This T cell receptor beta chain was sequenced in a study of blood T cell repertoires in COVID-19 (dated by TCRdb to the early 2020s). With regard to the full study: Samples from collaborators originated in the United States, Italy and Spain and spanned both the acute and convalescent phases of COVID-19. The prospective study material was composed of cDNA or gDNA derived from T cells, B-cell-depleted T cells, or PBMCs. Subjects who had been exposed to COVID-19, were actively infected with it, or had recovered from it provided the deeply sampled blood TCRbeta repertoires that made up the dataset. The repertoires were made available in a free public database intended to serve as a resource for research on the immune response to SARS-CoV-2. The samples were drawn from the first 160 participants of the ongoing ImmuneRACE study and from 1,254 subjects provided by 6 global collaborators. The sample metadata nearly always contained a de-identified subject ID, COVID-19 status, age in years and sex. Where available, HLA class I and class II types were taken from metadata supplied by the sample provider and were not determined by assay-based typing.

Collaborating institutions collected whole blood in K2EDTA tubes following their own protocols. For TCRbeta analysis, collaborators shipped samples as frozen whole blood, isolated PBMCs, or DNA extracted from either of those sample types. The CDR3 has 13 amino acids, counting the end cysteine and phenylalanine. The read is trimmed to its CDR3 DNA, 39 bases read in frame from base 1. In the germline V gene, CDR1 corresponds to LGHNA and CDR2 to YNFKEQ. Trimmed from V: 4 bases; trimmed from J: 5 bases; junction bases lacking a gene match: 4. The immunoSEQ Assay, a bias-controlled multiplex PCR, was used to amplify TCRbeta CDR3 regions from genomic DNA. Processing in the source paper ran as follows. The number of nucleated cells in each sample was estimated from the amplification of reference gene primers within the assay. To quantify the absolute abundance of each unique TCRbeta CDR3 rearrangement, sequence reads were collapsed and filtered. For each sample, productive Simpson clonality was calculated by taking the square root of Simpson's diversity index across productive rearrangements. This immuneACCESS table, as held by TCRdb, lists in-frame sequences with V and J called but not all clones. Of the missing ones, under half trace to an unresolved V gene in checked studies; the others have no known cause. The V and J calls and clone size are taken from that table; D and trimming were inferred from the DNA. This sample is represented by 150,000 to 200,000 clones; 70% to 90% of them were singletons. Together, the top ten hold about 8.2% of the sample.

As regards this clone: The clone's antigen remains unknown. No much larger clone exists at a distance of one base, and base qualities are not known.

Findings and caveats that apply to the study as a whole: Clinical and demographic metadata were provided uncurated, with the amount varying by source and participant.

Material for sequencing was peripheral blood. The sequence is built from TRBV4-2 and TRBJ2-5, and 7 junctional nucleotides match TRBD2. The sequence derives from a man in his 60s with acute or convalescent COVID-19. The DNA reads TGTGCCAGCAGCCGGACTAGAGGGGAGACCCAGTACTTC. This sequence encodes CASSRTRGETQYF.